One sample yielded the 24 T cell receptor beta chains listed below, sequenced in a study of cytomegalovirus exposure and HLA in healthy donors. The data were produced by immunoSEQ multiplex PCR, yet TCRdb's version contains in-frame clones alone and is incomplete. The sample shows about 280,000 clones, 88% of them seen only once. The sample taken for sequencing was PBMCs. These receptors all stem from a young woman in good health and CMV-seronegative.

The chain joins TRBV28 to TRBJ2-6; 7 positions match TRBD1. Trimming removed 5 bases from V and 4 bases from J; junction bases left unmatched: 8. CDR3 length equals 16 residues. Germline CDR1 reads MDHEN; CDR2 reads SYDVKM. CDR3 sequence reads: CASSATGILGANVLTF. In nucleotides, the CDR3 is TGTGCCAGCAGTGCGACAGGGATACTCGGGGCCAACGTCCTGACTTTC.

The chain employs TRBV21-1 and TRBJ1-5; the table's D call of TRBD1 was not tested on the DNA. TRBV21-1 is flagged as a pseudogene. The CDR3 consists of 16 residues. The CDR3 reads CASSKAGDDSNQPQHF. In nucleotides, the CDR3 is TGTGCCAGCAGCAAAGCGGGCGACGATAGCAATCAGCCCCAGCATTTT.

This chain uses TRBV10-2 with TRBJ1-3, with D maybe TRBD1 (6 bases). CDR3 size: 14 residues. The V gene's germline CDR1 is WSHSY and CDR2 SAAADI. V lost 8 bases and J 0 bases, leaving 11 bases between the germline ends. The CDR3 sequence: CASQGQYSGNTIYF. As DNA, the CDR3 is TGCGCCAGCCAGGGACAATACTCTGGAAACACCATATATTTT.

The chain links TRBV7-2 to TRBJ2-7; D unresolved. The V gene's germline CDR1 is SGHTA and CDR2 FQGNSA. CDR3 length: 14 residues. Trimming removed 4 bases at V and 6 bases at J, with 16 bases between. The CDR3 sequence: CASSSPGDSLEQYF. The DNA for the CDR3 is TGTGCCAGCAGCTCCCCCGGAGATTCGCTCGAGCAGTACTTC.

As concerns this clone: The junction departs from the called germline gene at one end, perhaps through a read error. V usage is TRBV6-6 and J usage is TRBJ2-7, with 12 bases matching TRBD1. Looked up from germline, CDR1 is MNHNY and CDR2 is SVGAGI (reference sequence). The CDR3 runs to 15 residues. CDR3 coding DNA: TGTGCCACCAGTCGGGGACAGGGGGCAGATTACGAGCAGTACTTC. Its protein product is CATSRGQGADYEQYF.

The chain has TRBV11-2 and TRBJ2-7; the D is unclear. Germline assignment: CDR1 SGHAT and CDR2 FQNNGV. The ends were cut back, 3 bases at V and 6 bases at J, with 15 bases in the middle. The CDR3 loop spans 14 amino acids. The CDR3 bases are TGTGCCAGCAGCTTTGGCAGAGGAAACCCCGAGCAGTACTTC. This sequence encodes CASSFGRGNPEQYF.

The chain carries TRBV7-2 and TRBJ2-7; D may be TRBD1 (5 bases). Trimming left V 0 bases short and J 6 bases short, with 12 bases between. This CDR3 spans 14 amino acids. CDR1 SGHTA and CDR2 FQGNSA come from the germline V gene. The CDR3 sequence: CASSLASGLGEQYF. The CDR3 nucleotides read TGTGCCAGCAGCTTAGCATCAGGGCTCGGCGAGCAGTACTTC.

V gene TRBV6-5 combines with J gene TRBJ1-2; unclear D gene. V was shortened by 6 bases and J by 3 bases, with 17 bases between the two germline ends. The CDR3 covers 15 residues. Germline CDR1 is MNHEY and CDR2 is SVGAGI. The CDR3 here is CASSPSGGRHYGYTF. The CDR3, as DNA: TGTGCCAGCAGCCCCTCGGGAGGGCGGCACTATGGCTACACCTTC.

This clone was counted a single time. The CDR3 sequence is CASRTSQGRETQYF. In DNA, the CDR3 is TGTGCCAGCAGGACCTCACAGGGGAGGGAGACCCAGTACTTC. The chain recombines TRBV28 with TRBJ2-5; D perhaps matches TRBD1 (7 bases). Per germline, CDR1 MDHEN and CDR2 SYDVKM. The germline V and J ends were trimmed by 6 bases and 5 bases, with 16 bases remaining between them. The CDR3 has 14 residues. Full variable domain (outside the CDR3, taken from reference TRBV28 and TRBJ2-5): DVKVTQSSRYLVKRTGEKVFLECVQDMDHENMFWYRQDPGLGLRLIYFSYDVKMKEKGDIPEGYSVSREKKERFSLILESASTNQTSMYLCASRTSQGRETQYFGPGTRLLVL.

This chain connects TRBV7-2 to TRBJ2-5; 11 positions agree with TRBD1. This CDR3 has 15 residues. Trimming cost V 5 bases and J 3 bases; bases outside gene matches: 5. CDR1 is SGHTA and CDR2 is FQGNSA in the germline V gene. CDR3 sequence reads: CASSQGTGGEETQYF. The CDR3 bases are TGTGCCAGCAGCCAGGGGACAGGGGGTGAAGAGACCCAGTACTTC.

The genes are TRBV10-1 and TRBJ1-1; 9 nucleotides line up with TRBD1. Germline V gives CDR1 WNHNN, CDR2 SYGVQD (reference sequence). CDR3 size: 14 residues. V shed 3 bases, J shed 4 bases, and the junction held 3 bases outside the gene matches. CDR3 amino acids: CASSDRDRATEAFF. The CDR3 DNA is TGCGCCAGCAGTGATCGGGACAGGGCCACTGAAGCTTTCTTT.

The V and J genes are TRBV7-2 and TRBJ2-2, with 12 positions matching TRBD2. V shed 4 bases and J 0 bases; nucleotides not matched to a gene: 6. Germline V gene lookup returns CDR1 SGHTA and CDR2 FQGNSA. The CDR3 runs 18 residues. CDR3: CASSSGLAGRTNTGELFF. CDR3 in DNA: TGTGCCAGCAGCTCAGGACTAGCGGGAAGAACGAACACCGGGGAGCTGTTTTTT.

This chain uses TRBV5-1 with TRBJ2-7, with TRBD1 identical over 8 bases. V lost 4 bases, J lost 5 bases, and 11 bases stayed unmatched. The germline V gene encodes CDR1 SGHRS and CDR2 YFSETQ. The CDR3 sequence is 15 residues long. CDR3 in amino acids: CASSRPRQGTDEQYF. CDR3 nucleotides: TGCGCCAGCAGCCGACCTAGACAGGGGACCGACGAGCAGTACTTC.

V and J are TRBV7-9 and TRBJ1-4; D is perhaps TRBD1 (6 bases). CDR1 SEHNR and CDR2 FQNEAQ come from the germline V gene (reference sequence). V was pared by 5 bases and J by 8 bases, with 27 bases between. This CDR3 comprises 18 residues. CDR3 loop: CASSHFGGGLGVEEKLFF. CDR3 nucleotide sequence: TGTGCCAGCAGCCATTTCGGCGGGGGGCTGGGGGTAGAGGAAAAACTGTTTTTT.

V gene TRBV4-1 combines with J gene TRBJ1-4; D remains ambiguous. The CDR3 sequence is 15 residues long. Germline CDR1 and CDR2: MGHRA and YSYEKL. V lost 1 base, J lost 8 bases, and 14 bases lay in between. The CDR3 spells CASSQARTEGEKLFF. The CDR3 DNA follows: TGCGCCAGCAGCCAAGCCAGGACCGAGGGCGAAAAACTGTTTTTT.

V and J are TRBV7-8 and TRBJ2-7; a weak D match, TRBD1 (5 bases). There are 15 residues in the CDR3. Trimming removed 3 bases at V and 2 bases at J, with 14 bases between. Per the germline V gene, CDR1 is SGHVS and CDR2 is FQNEAQ. DNA of the CDR3: TGTGCCAGCAGCTTTCGTGGCCAGGGCCCCTACGAGCAGTACTTC. Translating gives CASSFRGQGPYEQYF.

The CDR3 region is CASSLLAGVETQYF. The CDR3 nucleotides read TGTGCCAGCAGTCTCCTAGCGGGAGTGGAGACCCAGTACTTC. The V gene is TRBV27, the J gene TRBJ2-5, with 10 positions matching TRBD2. The CDR3 has 14 residues. The trim removed 5 bases at V and 5 bases at J, leaving 5 bases unmatched. Germline V lookup: CDR1 MNHEY, CDR2 SMNVEV (reference sequence).

This clone has just one count. The chain recombines TRBV9 with TRBJ2-5; perhaps TRBD2 as D (6 bases). Germline V gene lookup returns CDR1 SGDLS and CDR2 YYNGEE. Trimming left V 8 bases short and J 5 bases short, with 22 bases between. CDR3 length equals 15 residues. In DNA form, the CDR3 reads TGTGCCAGTAATCTACAAGGGAGGCTAAGGGAGACCCAGTACTTC. It codes for CASNLQGRLRETQYF.

To note about this clone: This same CDR3 is encoded by further DNA sequences in the sample. The V and J genes are TRBV9 and TRBJ2-1, with D perhaps matching TRBD1 (5 bases). V lost 0 bases and J 4 bases, leaving 5 bases between the germline ends. The CDR3 runs 13 residues. Germline V gene lookup returns CDR1 SGDLS and CDR2 YYNGEE. Here the CDR3 reads CASSVGQYNEQFF. CDR3 coding DNA: TGTGCCAGCAGCGTAGGACAGTACAATGAGCAGTTCTTC.

V usage is TRBV19 and J usage is TRBJ1-1; D is perhaps TRBD1 (6 bases). The CDR3 runs 15 residues. Germline-derived CDR1 and CDR2 are LNHDA and SQIVND (reference sequence). V lost 1 base to trimming and J lost 3 bases, with 12 bases between them. The CDR3 coding sequence is TGTGCCAGTAGTATAGGGGGGCGAGGCGACACTGAAGCTTTCTTT. Protein: CASSIGGRGDTEAFF.

The J gene is TRBJ2-7, the V gene TRBV11-2; no clear D gene. V was pared by 5 bases and J by 0 bases, with 11 bases between. The CDR3 contains 14 residues. Germline V lookup: CDR1 SGHAT, CDR2 FQNNGV. As DNA, the CDR3 is TGTGCCAGCAGCCACCCTGCGGTCTCCTACGAGCAGTACTTC. It yields the protein CASSHPAVSYEQYF.

The V gene is TRBV5-8, the J gene TRBJ1-5; 9 nucleotides match TRBD1. The germline V gene encodes CDR1 SGHTS and CDR2 YDEGEE. The length of the CDR3 is 18 residues. Trimming took 0 bases from V and 6 from J; bases not matched to a gene: 13. DNA of the CDR3: TGTGCCAGCAGCTTGGATGGGCACAGGGGGCGCGGTTCTCAGCCCCAGCATTTT. The encoded protein is CASSLDGHRGRGSQPQHF.

CDR3 DNA: TGTGCCAGTAGCGATACAGGGAACTCGGAAAAACTGTTTTTT. This translates into CASSDTGNSEKLFF. V usage is TRBV19 and J usage is TRBJ1-4; tentative D call: TRBD1 (6 bases). In germline, CDR1 is LNHDA, CDR2 SQIVND (reference sequence). The CDR3 sequence is 14 residues long. Between the trimmed V and J ends, which lost 6 bases and 8 bases, there was a span of 16 bases.

The rearrangement joins TRBV5-1 to TRBJ1-4, with D possibly TRBD1 on 6 matching bases. The germline V gene encodes CDR1 SGHRS and CDR2 YFSETQ. Trimming removed 4 bases at V and 8 bases at J, with 24 bases between. The CDR3 spans 17 residues. The CDR3 DNA reads as TGCGCCAGCAGCCCAGGGGATCCGGGCCTTAGGAGGGAAAAACTGTTTTTT. This codes for CASSPGDPGLRREKLFF.